These T cell receptor beta chains were read from a single sample in a study of blood T cells in healthy people across ages. TCRdb analysed the 5' RACE reads with MiXCR anew, one entry per CDR3 protein. This table holds 650,000 to 1,000,000 distinct CDR3 sequences, 36% found once. Sequencing input: blood. All receptors derive from a man between 18 and 35 years old in good health. Each CDR3 is given with its conserved first and last residue. The order of the fields is V gene, D gene, J gene, clone size, CDR3 protein, CDR3 DNA. D genes are given only for firm matches. Expanded clones get a size class; other rows say once, few or many, or leave the size out.

>TRBV3-1|.|TRBJ1-6|.
CASSQRTPDSPLHF
TGTGCCAGCAGCCAAAGGACACCTGACTCACCCCTCCACTTT
>TRBV5-5|.|TRBJ1-2|.
CASSPVGTYGYTF
TGTGCCAGCAGCCCTGTCGGGACTTATGGCTACACCTTC
>TRBV24-1|.|TRBJ2-5|.
CATSPTQGNQETQYF
TGTGCCACCAGTCCTACCCAGGGGAATCAAGAGACCCAGTACTTC
>TRBV30|.|TRBJ1-6|.
CAWSVRSWEPLHF
TGTGCCTGGAGTGTCAGGTCATGGGAACCCCTCCACTTT
>TRBV29-1|.|TRBJ2-7|.
CSVTGDNSYEQYF
TGCAGCGTGACCGGGGACAACTCGTACGAGCAGTACTTC
>TRBV10-2|TRBD2|TRBJ2-1|.
CASSREREWNEQFF
TGCGCCAGCTCGAGGGAGCGGGAGTGGAATGAGCAGTTCTTC
>TRBV20-1|TRBD1|TRBJ1-2|.
CSARGDRENYGYTF
TGCAGTGCTAGAGGGGACAGGGAGAACTATGGCTACACCTTC
>TRBV9|.|TRBJ2-5|.
CASSVASAQQETQYF
TGTGCCAGCAGCGTAGCATCGGCTCAACAAGAGACCCAGTACTTC
>TRBV7-3|TRBD2|TRBJ2-1|few
CASSLSRLAGYNEQFF
TGTGCCAGCAGCTTATCCCGACTAGCGGGATACAATGAGCAGTTCTTC
>TRBV5-5|.|TRBJ1-5|.
CASNRQPQHF
TGTGCCAGCAACCGGCAGCCCCAGCATTTT
>TRBV6-2/TRBV6-3|TRBD1|TRBJ2-7|.
CASSFLQGVPSYEQYF
TGTGCCAGCAGTTTCTTACAGGGGGTCCCCTCCTACGAGCAGTACTTC
>TRBV12-3/TRBV12-4|.|TRBJ2-1|.
CASRSYEGTYNEQFF
TGTGCCAGCAGATCTTATGAGGGGACCTACAATGAGCAGTTCTTC
>TRBV6-5|.|TRBJ1-1|.
CASSMTANTEAFF
TGTGCCAGCAGTATGACAGCGAACACTGAAGCTTTCTTT
>TRBV12-3/TRBV12-4|.|TRBJ1-1|.
CASRQRSRGAFF
TGTGCCAGCAGGCAACGTTCCAGGGGAGCTTTCTTT
>TRBV6-5|TRBD1|TRBJ2-1|.
CASSYSPGTGLGEQFF
TGTGCCAGCAGTTACTCCCCCGGGACAGGTCTAGGTGAGCAGTTCTTC
>TRBV7-9|.|TRBJ2-1|once
CASIVGDPSSYNEQFF
TGTGCCAGCATCGTAGGGGACCCGAGCTCCTACAATGAGCAGTTCTTC
>TRBV10-3|.|TRBJ2-7|.
CAISSYGAGPTYNEQYF
TGTGCCATCAGTTCGTATGGGGCGGGTCCGACCTACAATGAGCAGTACTTC
>TRBV27|.|TRBJ2-7|few
CASSLFSSDEQYF
TGTGCCAGCAGTTTATTCTCGTCTGACGAGCAGTACTTC
>TRBV4-3|.|TRBJ2-5|many
CASSQDARSTETQYF
TGCGCCAGCAGCCAAGATGCCCGCTCTACAGAGACCCAGTACTTC
>TRBV12-3/TRBV12-4|.|TRBJ1-4|many
CASRGTNEKLFF
TGTGCCAGCAGGGGGACTAATGAAAAACTGTTTTTT
>TRBV20-1|.|TRBJ1-2|.
CSAPRKGGGDYTF
TGCAGTGCTCCACGCAAAGGGGGGGGGGACTACACCTTC
>TRBV6-5|.|TRBJ1-1|.
CASSYEGREAFF
TGTGCCAGCAGTTACGAAGGGCGGGAAGCTTTCTTT
>TRBV7-2|.|TRBJ2-7|once
CASSSWTESYEQYF
TGTGCCAGCAGCTCGTGGACAGAGAGCTACGAGCAGTACTTC
>TRBV7-2|.|TRBJ1-2|.
CASSQLAYGYTF
TGTGCCAGCAGCCAACTCGCCTATGGCTACACCTTC
>TRBV5-1|.|TRBJ2-1|.
CASTTRVTEGNEQFF
TGCGCCAGCACCACGAGGGTTACGGAAGGCAATGAGCAGTTCTTC
>TRBV12-3/TRBV12-4|.|TRBJ1-2|.
CASSSTSGRGDYGYTF
TGTGCCAGCAGTTCGACCTCGGGGAGGGGGGACTATGGCTACACCTTC
>TRBV14|.|TRBJ1-2|few
CASGGGGLSYGYTF
TGTGCCAGCGGGGGAGGGGGTCTGAGCTATGGCTACACCTTC
>TRBV2|.|TRBJ2-7|many
CASKTDSSEQYF
TGTGCCAGCAAGACAGATTCCTCCGAGCAGTACTTC
>TRBV20-1|.|TRBJ2-1|.
CSAEAFRDRVNNEQFF
TGCAGTGCAGAAGCGTTCCGGGACCGAGTGAACAATGAGCAGTTCTTC
>TRBV7-9|.|TRBJ1-2|many
CAFEDGRDYYGYTF
TGTGCCTTTGAGGACGGCAGGGATTACTATGGCTACACCTTC
>TRBV27|TRBD1|TRBJ1-2|many
CASSFGTGAGYTF
TGTGCCAGCAGTTTCGGGACAGGGGCCGGCTACACCTTC
>TRBV6-5|.|TRBJ1-2|.
CASSYGPLLLSYGYTF
TGTGCCAGCAGTTACGGACCGCTTTTATTAAGCTATGGCTACACCTTC
>TRBV21-1|.|TRBJ2-3|.
CASSACSRLAGTDDTQYF
TGTGCCAGCAGCGCTTGCTCTCGACTAGCGGGCACAGATGATACGCAGTATTTT
>TRBV10-3|.|TRBJ1-6|few
CAISEVGISSYNSPLHF
TGTGCCATCAGTGAGGTGGGGATCAGCTCCTATAATTCACCCCTCCACTTT
>TRBV6-2/TRBV6-3|TRBD1|TRBJ1-5|few
CASSTTGDGQPQHF
TGTGCCAGCAGTACCACAGGGGACGGCCAGCCCCAGCATTTT
>TRBV2|TRBD1|TRBJ2-1|.
CAGGDRGEQFF
TGTGCCGGGGGGGACAGGGGCGAGCAGTTCTTC
>TRBV20-1|TRBD2|TRBJ2-3|.
CSASGGALADTQYF
TGCAGTGCTAGCGGGGGGGCCTTAGCAGATACGCAGTATTTT
>TRBV7-2|.|TRBJ1-5|.
CASSPSRGGNQPQHF
TGTGCCAGCAGCCCCTCGAGGGGGGGGAATCAGCCCCAGCATTTT
>TRBV20-1|.|TRBJ2-3|.
CSARGAVQGDTDTQYF
TGCAGTGCTAGAGGTGCGGTGCAGGGAGACACAGATACGCAGTATTTT
>TRBV29-1|TRBD1|TRBJ2-2|few
CSVVQGASNTGELFF
TGCAGCGTGGTACAGGGGGCTTCGAACACCGGGGAGCTGTTTTTT
>TRBV7-3|.|TRBJ2-5|many
CASSLTGQVQETQYF
TGTGCCAGCAGCTTAACCGGGCAGGTACAAGAGACCCAGTACTTC
>TRBV5-1|.|TRBJ2-6|.
CASSVDSFGANVLTF
TGCGCCAGCAGCGTCGACAGCTTTGGGGCCAACGTCCTGACTTTC
>TRBV6-5|.|TRBJ1-2|.
CASSYRPWEGHYGYTF
TGTGCCAGCAGTTACCGCCCTTGGGAGGGTCACTATGGCTACACCTTC
>TRBV9|.|TRBJ1-1|few
CASSPPNRQEPLVRNTEAFF
TGTGCCAGCAGCCCTCCTAACCGACAGGAACCCCTTGTAAGGAACACTGAAGCTTTCTTT
>TRBV7-2|TRBD2|TRBJ2-5|few
CASSPRSSGGTQYF
TGTGCCAGCAGCCCTCGTTCTAGCGGAGGGACCCAGTACTTC